Shown below are 9 T cell receptor beta chains from a single sample sequenced in a study of cytomegalovirus exposure and HLA in healthy donors. With 60 Vbeta and 13 Jbeta primers, the PCR was carried out. Measured with immunoSEQ multiplex PCR; TCRdb has only the in-frame clones, and not every one. The table has 98,000 or so clones, approximately 71% seen once; the top ten hold approximately 8%. The sample was PBMCs. These receptor sequences come from a female donor in good health and CMV-seronegative.

The count of this clone is one. The chain is built from TRBV13 and TRBJ2-7; 9 bases are a match to TRBD1. From germline, CDR1 is PRHDT and CDR2 FYEKMQ (reference sequence). The V segment lost 11 bases and the J segment 5 bases; nucleotides outside the gene matches: 22. The CDR3 has 17 amino acids. CDR3 sequence (DNA): TGTGCCGGGACTTCCCCGGGACAGGGCAGGCGCAGGCACGAGCAGTACTTC. This gives the protein CAGTSPGQGRRRHEQYF.

The chain joins TRBV2 to TRBJ1-5; maybe TRBD1 (5 bases). The CDR3 length is 17 residues. Between the trimmed V and J ends, which lost 0 bases and 9 bases, there was a span of 21 bases. Germline assignment: CDR1 SNHLY and CDR2 FYNNEI. The CDR3 bases are TGTGCCAGCAGTGAAGCGCTCGACAGCCCAGTAGGTGGGCCCCAGCATTTT. Its protein product is CASSEALDSPVGGPQHF.

This clone was recorded once. The gene calls are TRBV5-1 and TRBJ2-2; 7 nucleotides match TRBD1. CDR1 is SGHRS and CDR2 is YFSETQ in the germline V gene. Trimming took 5 bases from V and 0 from J; bases not matched to a gene: 4. This CDR3 has 15 residues. The CDR3 DNA follows: TGCGCCAGCAGTTTCGGGACAGCGAACACCGGGGAGCTGTTTTTT. This codes for CASSFGTANTGELFF.

This clone has just a few counts. The gene calls are TRBV9 and TRBJ1-2; TRBD1 is a possible D gene (5 bases). This CDR3 is 13 amino acids long. CDR1 and CDR2 (germline): SGDLS, YYNGEE. The V end was cut by 0 bases, the J end by 3 bases, with 6 bases between. CDR3 region: CASSVGGDYGYTF. CDR3 DNA sequence: TGTGCCAGCAGCGTAGGGGGGGACTATGGCTACACCTTC. Full variable domain (rest looked up from reference TRBV9 and TRBJ1-2): DSGVTQTPKHLITATGQRVTLRCSPRSGDLSVYWYQQSLDQGLQFLIQYYNGEERAKGNILERFSAQQFPDLHSELNLSSLELGDSALYFCASSVGGDYGYTFGSGTRLTVV.

The V gene is TRBV18, the J gene TRBJ2-2; TRBD1 matches 7 bases. The junction had 12 bases not matched to a gene; V was cut back by 3 bases and J by 5 bases. Germline-derived CDR1 and CDR2 are KGHSH and LQKENI. The CDR3 sequence is 17 residues long. Here the CDR3 DNA reads TGTGCCAGCTCACCCCGACAGGGATCGAGTGGTACCGGGGAGCTGTTTTTT. As protein: CASSPRQGSSGTGELFF.

The V gene is TRBV11-2, the J gene TRBJ2-3; a possible D gene is TRBD2 (6 bases). In germline, CDR1 is SGHAT, CDR2 FQNNGV. The CDR3 runs to 15 residues. V lost 5 bases and J lost 0, with 12 bases in between. CDR3 sequence (DNA): TGTGCCAGCAGCCCCTTGGCGGGGAGCACAGATACGCAGTATTTT. It yields the protein CASSPLAGSTDTQYF. Full variable domain (remainder filled in from reference TRBV11-2 and TRBJ2-3): EAGVAQSPRYKIIEKRQSVAFWCNPISGHATLYWYQQILGQGPKLLIQFQNNGVVDDSQLPKDRFSAERLKGVDSTLKIQPAKLEDSAVYLCASSPLAGSTDTQYFGPGTRLTVL.

The chain carries TRBV11-2 and TRBJ2-3; weak D call: TRBD1 (5 bases). The ends were cut back, 3 bases at V and 4 bases at J, with 17 bases in the middle. This CDR3 contains 16 residues. Germline V lookup: CDR1 SGHAT, CDR2 FQNNGV. CDR3 sequence reads: CASSFWGLQEADTQYF. In DNA, the CDR3 is TGTGCCAGCAGCTTCTGGGGCCTCCAAGAGGCAGATACGCAGTATTTT.

Here the CDR3 reads CASSMTGMNTEAFF. CDR3 coding DNA: TGTGCCAGCAGCATGACAGGGATGAACACTGAAGCTTTCTTT. The chain uses TRBV21-1 and TRBJ1-1; the table gives TRBD1 as D, unverified against the DNA. TRBV21-1 is a known pseudogene. This CDR3 contains 14 residues.

The rearrangement uses TRBV6-1 and TRBJ1-1; TRBD1 matches at 7 bases. CDR1 and CDR2 from the germline V gene are MNHNS and SASEGT. CDR3 length: 15 amino acids. The trim removed 5 bases at V and 3 bases at J, leaving 9 bases unmatched. The CDR3 is CASSKQGKGYTEAFF. The CDR3 DNA reads as TGTGCCAGCAGTAAACAGGGGAAGGGTTACACTGAAGCTTTCTTT.